This passage covers 25 T cell receptor beta chains from one sample sequenced in a study of blood T cell repertoires in COVID-19. TCRdb's copy holds only in-frame clones and misses some; the assay was immunoSEQ multiplex PCR. The data hold tens of thousands of clones, with around 85% observed a single time. The sequenced sample consisted of peripheral blood. The receptor set was obtained from a woman aged 80 or older with active or convalescent COVID-19.

J is TRBJ2-1 and V is TRBV7-9, with 7 bases fitting TRBD1. Losses at the gene ends were 8 bases for V and 4 bases for J; bases not matched to a gene: 2. The germline V gene has CDR1 SEHNR and CDR2 FQNEAQ (reference sequence). The CDR3 has 12 amino acids. The CDR3 loop is CASYRGYNEQFF. For the CDR3, the DNA is TGTGCCAGCTACAGGGGATACAATGAGCAGTTCTTC. Full variable domain (remainder filled in from reference TRBV7-9 and TRBJ2-1): DTGVSQNPRHKITKRGQNVTFRCDPISEHNRLYWYRQTLGQGPEFLTYFQNEAQLEKSRLLSDRFSAERPKGSFSTLEIQRTEQGDSAMYLCASYRGYNEQFFGPGTRLTVL.

The chain is built from TRBV24-1 and TRBJ2-2; 11 bases align to TRBD1. The germline V gene has CDR1 KGHDR and CDR2 SFDVKD. Trimming took 4 bases from V and 7 from J; bases not matched to a gene: 10. The CDR3 covers 17 residues. The chain's CDR3 is CATSELGQGAFGGELFF. CDR3 in DNA: TGTGCCACCAGTGAACTCGGACAGGGGGCTTTCGGCGGGGAGCTGTTTTTT.

CDR3 nucleotides: TGTGCCAGCAGCTTGGGAGGGACTCCTCGTGAAAAACTGTTTTTT. Translating it yields CASSLGGTPREKLFF. The chain links TRBV5-4 to TRBJ1-4; D might be TRBD1 (5 bases). Between the trimmed V and J ends, which lost 0 bases and 7 bases, there was a span of 13 bases. CDR3 length: 15 residues. Germline-derived CDR1 and CDR2 are SGHNT and YYREEE (reference sequence).

This clone occurred once. The J gene is TRBJ2-7, the V gene TRBV10-3; TRBD2 aligns across 11 bases. CDR1 is ENHRY, CDR2 SYGVKD, per germline. Germline trimming cut 6 bases from V and 6 bases from J; bases unmatched to any gene: 7. The CDR3 is made up of 14 amino acids. The DNA for the CDR3 is TGTGCCATCAGGGTAGCGGGGGGGCCCGGCGAGCAGTACTTC. Protein product: CAIRVAGGPGEQYF.

CDR3: CASSQGSTNYEQYF. The CDR3 DNA is TGCGCCAGCAGCCAAGGGAGTACCAATTACGAGCAGTACTTC. The chain carries TRBV4-1 and TRBJ2-7; D is ambiguous. V lost 1 base and J lost 4, with 11 bases in between. This CDR3 contains 14 residues. Germline V gene data show CDR1 as MGHRA and CDR2 as YSYEKL.

The chain has TRBV6-5 and TRBJ1-4; TRBD1 matches at 7 bases. The CDR3 is made up of 14 amino acids. CDR1 and CDR2 (germline): MNHEY, SVGAGI. V lost 8 bases to trimming and J lost 7 bases; unmatched junction nucleotides: 10. As DNA, the CDR3 is TGTGCCAGCGTGACGAGGGGGCGCAGTGAAAAACTGTTTTTT. It yields the protein CASVTRGRSEKLFF.

Worth noting for this clone: The sample holds other DNA sequences that translate to the same CDR3. V is TRBV6-5 and J is TRBJ1-5; 8 bases match TRBD1. With 2 bases clipped from V and 4 bases from J, the junction kept 4 bases outside the gene matches. Germline CDR1 reads MNHEY; CDR2 reads SVGAGI. The CDR3 covers 15 residues. The CDR3 loop is CASSYGQGRNQPQHF. The CDR3 nucleotides read TGTGCCAGCAGTTACGGACAGGGAAGGAATCAGCCCCAGCATTTT.

The rearrangement uses TRBV5-1 and TRBJ2-1, with TRBD2 matching over 11 bases. The J segment lost 1 base and the V segment lost 4 bases, leaving 13 bases of the junction unmatched. The CDR3 has 19 amino acids. Per the germline V gene, CDR1 is SGHRS and CDR2 is YFSETQ. CDR3 residues: CASSAGGLAGGPSYNEQFF. CDR3 in DNA: TGCGCCAGCAGCGCTGGGGGGCTAGCGGGAGGCCCATCCTACAATGAGCAGTTCTTC.

This clone was seen only once. The rearrangement joins TRBV15 to TRBJ2-7, with TRBD1 matching over 7 bases. With V trimmed by 3 bases and J by 3 bases, 2 bases remained unmatched. The germline V gene has CDR1 LNHNV and CDR2 YYDKDF (reference sequence). This CDR3 has 13 amino acids. CDR3 region: CATSRGTVYEQYF. Here the CDR3 DNA reads TGTGCCACCAGCAGGGGGACAGTCTACGAGCAGTACTTC.

The rearrangement uses TRBV7-9 and TRBJ1-6; the D is unclear. Trimming removed 10 bases at V and 0 bases at J, with 10 bases between. The germline V gene encodes CDR1 SEHNR and CDR2 FQNEAQ (reference sequence). This CDR3 is built from 14 residues. CDR3 sequence (DNA): TGTGCCACCACCACCGGCTCCTATAATTCACCCCTCCACTTT. It codes for CATTTGSYNSPLHF.

This clone was found once. The V and J genes are TRBV7-2 and TRBJ2-3; 7 bases match TRBD2. Trimming removed 3 bases from V and 4 bases from J; junction bases left unmatched: 7. Germline V gives CDR1 SGHTA, CDR2 FQGNSA. The CDR3 length is 15 residues. The chain's CDR3 is CASSLEGLHPDTQYF. In nucleotides, the CDR3 is TGTGCCAGCAGCTTGGAGGGACTACACCCAGATACGCAGTATTTT.

The gene calls are TRBV10-3 and TRBJ1-6, with 8 bases lining up with TRBD1. The CDR3 spans 13 residues. Germline V lookup: CDR1 ENHRY, CDR2 SYGVKD. V lost 6 bases to trimming and J lost 7 bases; unmatched junction nucleotides: 2. Written as DNA, the CDR3 is TGTGCCATCAGGACAGGGGACAATTCACCCCTCCACTTT. It specifies CAIRTGDNSPLHF.

This clone was picked up one time. This chain links TRBV7-3 with TRBJ2-3, with 8 bases identical to TRBD2. This CDR3 has 15 amino acids. Germline V gene data show CDR1 as SGHTA and CDR2 as FQGTGA. J gave up 2 bases and V 5 bases, and 6 bases lay outside the gene matches. The CDR3 DNA reads as TGTGCCAGCAGCCCAACTAGCGGACCCACAGATACGCAGTATTTT. Its protein is CASSPTSGPTDTQYF.

V usage is TRBV9 and J usage is TRBJ2-3; 12 bases map to TRBD2. Looked up from germline, CDR1 is SGDLS and CDR2 is YYNGEE. CDR3 size: 16 residues. Unmatched junction bases numbered 6, after V lost 2 bases and J lost 5 bases. The CDR3 sequence is CASSVLAGGPGDTQYF. The CDR3 DNA reads as TGTGCCAGCAGCGTTCTAGCGGGGGGGCCAGGAGATACGCAGTATTTT.

This chain uses TRBV12-3 or TRBV12-4 with TRBJ2-5; weak D call: TRBD1 (6 bases). CDR3 size: 13 residues. With 8 bases removed from V and 5 bases from J, the gap between germline ends came to 15 bases. CDR3 loop: CASGSLRGETQYF. The CDR3 DNA sequence: TGTGCCAGCGGAAGTTTAAGGGGGGAGACCCAGTACTTC.

The V call is TRBV7-2, the J call TRBJ2-3; 13 nucleotides line up with TRBD2. Per germline, CDR1 SGHTA and CDR2 FQGNSA. The CDR3 length is 16 residues. Trimming took 5 bases from V and 4 from J; bases not matched to a gene: 6. For the CDR3, the DNA is TGTGCCAGCAGCCGTACTAGCGGGGGGGCCTCAGATACGCAGTATTTT. Translation: CASSRTSGGASDTQYF.

The rearrangement joins TRBV7-2 to TRBJ2-5; 7 bases are a match to TRBD2. CDR1 and CDR2 (germline): SGHTA, FQGNSA. V shed 9 bases and J 0 bases; nucleotides not matched to a gene: 4. The CDR3 loop spans 13 amino acids. The CDR3 bases are TGTGCCAGTGGGGGGGGGTACCAAGAGACCCAGTACTTC. Its protein is CASGGGYQETQYF.

The V and J genes are TRBV7-2 and TRBJ2-2; possible D gene TRBD2, 5 bases. In germline, CDR1 is SGHTA, CDR2 FQGNSA. The CDR3 spans 14 residues. Trimming cost V 3 bases and J 7 bases, with 12 bases left between them. DNA for the CDR3: TGTGCCAGCAGCTTGAGGACTCGAGACGGGGAGCTGTTTTTT. Protein: CASSLRTRDGELFF.

The chain carries TRBV14 and TRBJ1-2, with D unclear. Per the germline V gene, CDR1 is SGHDN and CDR2 is FVKESK. V gave up 8 bases and J gave up 7 bases, with 11 bases separating them. The CDR3 is 11 amino acids. CDR3 nucleotides: TGTGCCAGCCGCGAGGGTGGTGGCTACACCTTC. The encoded protein is CASREGGGYTF. Together with reference TRBV14 and TRBJ1-2, the CDR3 gives the full variable domain: EAGVTQFPSHSVIEKGQTVTLRCDPISGHDNLYWYRRVMGKEIKFLLHFVKESKQDESGMPNNRFLAERTGGTYSTLKVQPAELEDSGVYFCASREGGGYTFGSGTRLTVV.

The V and J genes are TRBV10-3 and TRBJ2-1; tentative D call: TRBD2 (6 bases). CDR1 and CDR2 (germline): ENHRY, SYGVKD. The CDR3 sequence is 11 residues long. Between the trimmed V and J ends, which lost 8 bases and 6 bases, there was a span of 8 bases. The chain's CDR3 is CAIEEGNEQFF. In DNA form, the CDR3 reads TGTGCCATCGAGGAGGGCAATGAGCAGTTCTTC.

The chain employs TRBV15 and TRBJ2-2; D possibly corresponds to TRBD1 (6 bases). Trimming took off 0 bases at V and 5 bases at J, with 10 bases between the two ends. The CDR3 contains 15 residues. The germline V gene has CDR1 LNHNV and CDR2 YYDKDF (reference sequence). The chain's CDR3 is CATSRDRQGTGELFF. The CDR3 bases are TGTGCCACCAGCAGAGATCGGCAGGGGACCGGGGAGCTGTTTTTT.

V and J are TRBV9 and TRBJ2-1; 15 nucleotides align to TRBD2. The CDR3 contains 18 residues. V lost 4 bases to trimming and J lost 6 bases; unmatched junction nucleotides: 11. Germline loops: CDR1 SGDLS, CDR2 YYNGEE. This CDR3 reads CASSQGLAGGGERNEQFF. In DNA form, the CDR3 reads TGTGCCAGCAGCCAGGGACTAGCGGGGGGCGGAGAACGCAATGAGCAGTTCTTC.

The V gene is TRBV18, the J gene TRBJ2-2; D is ambiguous. This CDR3 is 14 amino acids long. CDR1 is KGHSH, CDR2 LQKENI, per germline. Trimming removed 0 bases at V and 5 bases at J, with 7 bases between. The CDR3 bases are TGTGCCAGCTCACCACCGTTCAGGACCGGGGAGCTGTTTTTT. This encodes CASSPPFRTGELFF.

This chain connects TRBV2 to TRBJ1-5; TRBD1 aligns across 7 bases. CDR1 is SNHLY, CDR2 FYNNEI, per germline. The CDR3 runs 14 residues. The J segment lost 7 bases and the V segment lost 5 bases, leaving 8 bases of the junction unmatched. The CDR3 reads CASSLRQGSQPQHF. The CDR3 DNA reads TGTGCCAGCAGTCTGAGACAGGGCTCGCAGCCCCAGCATTTT.

V is TRBV5-6 and J is TRBJ1-2; D is perhaps TRBD1 (5 bases). The CDR3 loop spans 14 amino acids. Trimming removed 1 base at V and 8 bases at J, with 15 bases between. Germline values: CDR1 SGHDT, CDR2 YYEEEE. Here the CDR3 DNA reads TGTGCCAGCAGCTTGTGGGGGGTTTCCCCCGGCTACACCTTC. Its translation is CASSLWGVSPGYTF.